The 14 T cell receptor beta chains listed next were all sequenced from one sample in a study of blood T cell repertoires in COVID-19. TCRdb's copy holds only in-frame clones and misses some; the assay was immunoSEQ multiplex PCR. The sample contains tens of thousands of clones, approximately 80% of which appear only once. Sequenced input: peripheral blood. The receptor set was obtained from a man aged 60-69 years with acute or convalescent COVID-19.

The chain recombines TRBV5-5 with TRBJ2-2; tentatively, D is TRBD1 (5 bases). The V and J ends lost 1 base and 6 bases respectively, with 7 bases between them. Per the germline V gene, CDR1 is SGHKS and CDR2 is YYEKEE (reference sequence). This CDR3 has 13 amino acids. The DNA for the CDR3 is TGTGCCAGCAGCTTGCTCAGGGCCGGGGAGCTGTTTTTT. It specifies CASSLLRAGELFF.

The gene calls are TRBV2 and TRBJ1-5; D gene ambiguous. The CDR3 spans 15 residues. The V end lost 3 bases, the J end lost 1 base, and 10 bases lay between the germline ends. The germline V gene has CDR1 SNHLY and CDR2 FYNNEI. The CDR3 sequence is CASSDRPGSNQPQHF. CDR3 DNA sequence: TGTGCCAGCAGTGATCGCCCGGGGAGCAATCAGCCCCAGCATTTT.

The chain joins TRBV2 to TRBJ2-1; 9 bases line up with TRBD1. The CDR3 totals 15 residues. Germline trimming cut 3 bases from V and 8 bases from J; bases unmatched to any gene: 8. Germline V gene sequence: CDR1 SNHLY, CDR2 FYNNEI. The CDR3 protein is CASSDRDRAKDEQFF. The CDR3 DNA follows: TGTGCCAGCAGTGACAGGGACAGGGCGAAAGATGAGCAGTTCTTC.

Within the sample, this clone is medium-sized. The V gene is TRBV12-3 or TRBV12-4, the J gene TRBJ2-1; 7 nucleotides align to TRBD2. Trimming removed 8 bases from V and 7 bases from J; junction bases left unmatched: 5. The CDR3 sequence is 12 residues long. In DNA, the CDR3 is TGTGCCAGCTCCATGGGGGGGAATGAGCAGTTCTTC. This gives the protein CASSMGGNEQFF.

The rearrangement links TRBV5-4 to TRBJ1-2; 10 bases map to TRBD1. With 4 bases clipped from V and 8 bases from J, the junction kept 17 bases outside the gene matches. The germline CDR1 and CDR2 sequences are SGHNT and YYREEE (reference sequence). CDR3 length equals 17 residues. CDR3 in amino acids: CASSRASPGQGSRGYTF. CDR3 DNA: TGTGCCAGCAGCAGGGCTTCGCCGGGACAGGGGTCGCGGGGCTACACCTTC.

This chain links TRBV5-1 with TRBJ2-7; TRBD1 aligns across 7 bases. The CDR3 spans 12 residues. V gave up 4 bases and J gave up 3 bases; unmatched junction bases: 1. CDR1 and CDR2 (germline): SGHRS, YFSETQ. The CDR3 region is CASSPGGYEQYF. DNA for the CDR3: TGCGCCAGCAGCCCAGGGGGCTACGAGCAGTACTTC.

This chain links TRBV18 with TRBJ2-3; maybe TRBD1 (6 bases). The CDR3 length is 18 residues. Trimming left V 3 bases short and J 3 bases short, with 22 bases between. Germline CDR1 and CDR2: KGHSH and LQKENI. CDR3 nucleotides: TGTGCCAGCTCACCTTCCGGGATGTCAGGGGTTAGGACAGATACGCAGTATTTT. Its protein is CASSPSGMSGVRTDTQYF.

In its sample, this clone was seen a few times. V gene TRBV3-1 (or the pseudogene TRBV3-2) combines with J gene TRBJ2-2; 8 nucleotides line up with TRBD2. This CDR3 is built from 16 residues. V trimming: 5 bases; J trimming: 4 bases; junction bases outside the gene matches: 9. CDR1 and CDR2 from the germline V gene are LGHDT and YNNKEL (reference sequence). CDR3 nucleotide sequence: TGTGCCAGCAGCGCCCGCGGGGGGTCGGGCACCGGGGAGCTGTTTTTT. Its protein is CASSARGGSGTGELFF.

The CDR3 is CASSGTGFVTGELFF. The CDR3 region has the DNA TGTGCCAGCAGTGGGACAGGGTTCGTCACCGGGGAGCTGTTTTTT. The chain has TRBV28 and TRBJ2-2, with 9 nucleotides matching TRBD1. Germline V gives CDR1 MDHEN, CDR2 SYDVKM. CDR3 length: 15 residues. Losses at the gene ends were 5 bases for V and 4 bases for J; bases not matched to a gene: 5.

V usage is TRBV5-1 and J usage is TRBJ1-1; D is undetermined. The germline gives CDR1 SGHRS, CDR2 YFSETQ. The germline V and J ends were trimmed by 0 bases and 0 bases, with 6 bases remaining between them. CDR3 length: 14 amino acids. As DNA, the CDR3 is TGCGCCAGCAGCTTGGCTAGCATGAACACTGAAGCTTTCTTT. Translated, it gives CASSLASMNTEAFF.

The genes are TRBV5-1 and TRBJ1-2; D possibly corresponds to TRBD1 (5 bases). There are 13 residues in the CDR3. CDR1 is SGHRS, CDR2 YFSETQ, per germline. V was shortened by 0 bases and J by 3 bases, with 6 bases between the two germline ends. The CDR3 loop is CASSLEGHYGYTF. The CDR3 region has the DNA TGCGCCAGCAGCTTGGAGGGGCACTATGGCTACACCTTC.

This chain uses TRBV4-2 with TRBJ2-5; D is uncertain. The CDR3 sequence is 15 residues long. The V end was cut by 0 bases, the J end by 1 base, with 9 bases between. The V gene's germline CDR1 is LGHNA and CDR2 YNFKEQ. The chain's CDR3 is CASSQESFIQETQYF. The CDR3 DNA sequence: TGTGCCAGCAGCCAAGAATCGTTTATCCAAGAGACCCAGTACTTC.

J is TRBJ2-3 and V is TRBV5-1, with D tentatively TRBD2 (5 bases). With 3 bases removed from V and 3 bases from J, the gap between germline ends came to 11 bases. CDR3 length equals 14 residues. Germline lookup yields CDR1 SGHRS and CDR2 YFSETQ. The CDR3 protein is CASSSGVFTDTQYF. The CDR3 DNA sequence: TGCGCCAGCAGCTCCGGGGTTTTTACAGATACGCAGTATTTT.

This clone turned up a few times. The chain is built from TRBV9 and TRBJ2-7; no clear D gene. The V end lost 0 bases, the J end lost 0 bases, and 7 bases lay between the germline ends. The CDR3 contains 14 residues. CDR1 and CDR2 from the germline V gene are SGDLS and YYNGEE. The CDR3 DNA reads as TGTGCCAGCAGCGTAGGAACAGTCTCCTACGAGCAGTACTTC. The encoded protein is CASSVGTVSYEQYF.